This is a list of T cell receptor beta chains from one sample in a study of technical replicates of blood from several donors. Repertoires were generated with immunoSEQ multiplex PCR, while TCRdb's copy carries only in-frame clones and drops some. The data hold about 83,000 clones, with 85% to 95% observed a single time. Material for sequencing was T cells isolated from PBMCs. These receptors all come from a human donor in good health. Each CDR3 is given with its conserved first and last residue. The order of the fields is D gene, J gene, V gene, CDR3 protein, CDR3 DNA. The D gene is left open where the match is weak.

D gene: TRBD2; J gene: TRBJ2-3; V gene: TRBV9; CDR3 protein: CASSVASGESTDTQYF; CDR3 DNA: TGTGCCAGCAGCGTAGCGAGCGGGGAAAGCACAGATACGCAGTATTTT
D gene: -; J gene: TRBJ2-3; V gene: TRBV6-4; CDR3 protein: CASSDSRGGADTQYF; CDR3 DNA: TGTGCCAGCAGTGACTCGAGAGGGGGGGCAGATACGCAGTATTTT
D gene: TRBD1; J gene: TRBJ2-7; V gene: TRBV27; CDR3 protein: CASSLSGQDPYEQYF; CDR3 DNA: TGTGCCAGCAGTTTATCGGGACAGGACCCCTACGAGCAGTACTTC
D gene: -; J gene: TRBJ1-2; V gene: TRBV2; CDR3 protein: CASSDRDVVISYTF; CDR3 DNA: TGTGCCAGCAGTGACAGGGATGTAGTCATCAGCTACACCTTC
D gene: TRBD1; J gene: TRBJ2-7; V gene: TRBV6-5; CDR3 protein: CASSYRDSSYEQYF; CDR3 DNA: TGTGCCAGCAGTTACCGGGACAGCTCCTACGAGCAGTACTTC
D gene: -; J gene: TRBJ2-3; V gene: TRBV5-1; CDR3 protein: CASSVDIGTDTQYF; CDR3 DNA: TGCGCCAGCAGCGTGGACATCGGCACAGATACGCAGTATTTT
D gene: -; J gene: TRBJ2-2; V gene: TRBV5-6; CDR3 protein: CASSAGLAGELFF; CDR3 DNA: TGTGCCAGCAGCGCGGGACTTGCCGGGGAGCTGTTTTTT
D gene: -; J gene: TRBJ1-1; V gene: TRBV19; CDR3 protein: CASSIQGPTEAFF; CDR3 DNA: TGTGCCAGTAGTATCCAGGGTCCCACTGAAGCTTTCTTT
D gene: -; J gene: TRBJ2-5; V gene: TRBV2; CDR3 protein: CASSEGGAVETQYF; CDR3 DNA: TGTGCCAGCAGTGAGGGCGGGGCGGTCGAGACCCAGTACTTC
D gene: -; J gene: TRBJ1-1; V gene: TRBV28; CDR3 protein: CASSLDRSAEAFF; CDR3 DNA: TGTGCCAGCAGTTTAGACAGAAGTGCTGAAGCTTTCTTT
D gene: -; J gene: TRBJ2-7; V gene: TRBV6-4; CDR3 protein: CASSDNLGAGPYEQYF; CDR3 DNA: TGTGCCAGCAGTGACAATTTGGGAGCGGGTCCCTACGAGCAGTACTTC
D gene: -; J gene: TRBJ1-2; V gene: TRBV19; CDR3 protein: CASSQGTGLGYTF; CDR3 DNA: TGTGCCAGTAGCCAAGGAACAGGGCTTGGCTACACCTTC
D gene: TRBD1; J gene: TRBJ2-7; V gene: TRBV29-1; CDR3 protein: CSVSPGQGSYEQYF; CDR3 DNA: TGCAGCGTTTCCCCGGGACAGGGCTCCTACGAGCAGTACTTC
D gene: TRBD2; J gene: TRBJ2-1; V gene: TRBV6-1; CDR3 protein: CASSGRDEQFF; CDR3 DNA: TGTGCCAGTAGCGGGAGGGATGAGCAGTTCTTC
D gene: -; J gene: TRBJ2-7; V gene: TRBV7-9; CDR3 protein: CASSLVSTAYEQYF; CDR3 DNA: TGTGCCAGCAGCTTAGTTTCGACAGCCTACGAGCAGTACTTC
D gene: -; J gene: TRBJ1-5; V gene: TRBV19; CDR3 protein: CASSPDRFNQPQHF; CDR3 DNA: TGTGCCAGTAGTCCTGACAGGTTCAATCAGCCCCAGCATTTT
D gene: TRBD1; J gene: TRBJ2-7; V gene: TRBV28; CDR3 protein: CASRVHGQGAYEQYF; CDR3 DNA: TGTGCCAGCCGAGTTCACGGGCAGGGGGCATACGAGCAGTACTTC
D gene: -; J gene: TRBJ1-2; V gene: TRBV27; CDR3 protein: CASSYGQGLANYGYTF; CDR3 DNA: TGTGCCAGCAGTTATGGGCAAGGTTTAGCTAACTATGGCTACACCTTC
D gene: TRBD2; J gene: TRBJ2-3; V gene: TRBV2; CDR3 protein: CASNLRESTDTQYF; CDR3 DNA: TGTGCCAGCAATTTGCGGGAGAGCACAGATACGCAGTATTTT
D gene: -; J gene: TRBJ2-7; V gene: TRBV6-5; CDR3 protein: CASIGKGGVYEQYF; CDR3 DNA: TGTGCCAGCATCGGCAAAGGGGGAGTCTACGAGCAGTACTTC
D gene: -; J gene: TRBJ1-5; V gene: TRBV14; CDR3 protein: CASSQYAGSGRDNQPQHF; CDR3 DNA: TGTGCCAGCAGCCAATACGCCGGGTCTGGACGGGACAATCAGCCCCAGCATTTT
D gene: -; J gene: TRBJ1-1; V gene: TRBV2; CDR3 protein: CASSERWEAFF; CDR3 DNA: TGTGCCAGCAGTGAGCGATGGGAAGCTTTCTTT
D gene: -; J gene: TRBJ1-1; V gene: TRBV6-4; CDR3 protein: CASSAQQGVGTEAFF; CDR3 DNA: TGTGCCAGCAGTGCCCAACAGGGAGTTGGGACTGAAGCTTTCTTT
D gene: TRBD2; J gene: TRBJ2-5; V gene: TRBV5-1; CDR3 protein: CASSPLSGREETQYF; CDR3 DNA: TGCGCCAGCAGCCCCCTTAGCGGGAGAGAAGAGACCCAGTACTTC
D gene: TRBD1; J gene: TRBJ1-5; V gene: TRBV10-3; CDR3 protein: CAISRDRGSNQPQHF; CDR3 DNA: TGTGCCATCAGTCGGGACAGGGGAAGCAATCAGCCCCAGCATTTT
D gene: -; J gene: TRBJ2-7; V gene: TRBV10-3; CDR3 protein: CAISDEGAKTYEQYF; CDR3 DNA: TGTGCCATCAGTGATGAAGGGGCGAAGACCTACGAGCAGTACTTC
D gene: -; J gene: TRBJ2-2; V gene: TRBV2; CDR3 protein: CASSESRGGELFF; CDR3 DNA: TGTGCCAGCAGTGAATCTCGAGGCGGGGAGCTGTTTTTT
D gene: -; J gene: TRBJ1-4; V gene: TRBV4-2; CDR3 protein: CASSQFPHAGNEKLFF; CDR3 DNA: TGTGCCAGCAGCCAATTTCCACATGCGGGTAATGAAAAACTGTTTTTT
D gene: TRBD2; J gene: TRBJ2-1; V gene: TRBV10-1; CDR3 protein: CASSERIAGPYNEQFF; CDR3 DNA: TGCGCCAGCAGTGAGCGTATAGCGGGACCTTACAATGAGCAGTTCTTC
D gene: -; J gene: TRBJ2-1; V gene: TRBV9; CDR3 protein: CASSGGAGEQFF; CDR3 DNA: TGTGCCAGCAGCGGCGGGGCCGGTGAGCAGTTCTTC
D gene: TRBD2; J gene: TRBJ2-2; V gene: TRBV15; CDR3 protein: CATSRATERGVFTGELFF; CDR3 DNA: TGTGCCACCAGCAGAGCGACAGAGCGGGGGGTCTTCACCGGGGAGCTGTTTTTT
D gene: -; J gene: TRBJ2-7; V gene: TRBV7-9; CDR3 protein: CASSEETDRRREQYF; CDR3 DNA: TGTGCCAGCAGCGAAGAGACTGACAGGCGAAGGGAGCAGTACTTC
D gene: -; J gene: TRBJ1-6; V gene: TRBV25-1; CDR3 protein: CASSDEGRGYNSPLHF; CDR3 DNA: TGTGCCAGCAGTGACGAGGGGCGGGGCTATAATTCACCCCTCCACTTT
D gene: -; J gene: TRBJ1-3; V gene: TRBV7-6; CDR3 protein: CASSLDRGFGNTIYF; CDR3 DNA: TGTGCCAGCAGCTTAGATAGGGGGTTTGGAAACACCATATATTTT